This T cell receptor (beta chain) was sequenced during a study of T-cell memory formation after mild COVID-19. Across the whole study: Across donors, TCR clusters were largely donor specific.

CDR1 SEHNR and CDR2 FQNEAQ come from the germline V gene (reference sequence). V dropped 3 bases and J dropped 12 bases, with 15 bases sitting between them. This CDR3 has 12 residues. Using its own MiXCR run on the 5' RACE reads, TCRdb lists one record per CDR3 protein. Of fewer than 500,000 distinct CDR3 sequences in the sample, approximately 23% were seen once. J is TRBJ2-7 and V is TRBV7-9, with unresolved D. This clonotype originated in an adult woman who had mild COVID-19 (a few samples of this study predate the infection). Cell type and time point are not known. The sequenced material came from PBMCs or a T cell subset sorted from them (not recorded which). This CDR3 is CASSFQPILRYF. The DNA for the CDR3 is TGTGCCAGCAGCTTTCAACCTATCTTAAGGTACTTC.